Listed here are 31 T cell receptor beta chains from one sample, sequenced in a study of blood T cell repertoires in COVID-19. Data came from immunoSEQ multiplex PCR; TCRdb stores just in-frame clones and leaves some out. Of 120,000 to 150,000 clones listed, around 87% are singletons. Sequencing was performed on PBMCs or T cells enriched from blood (not recorded which). These receptors all come from a woman aged 25 to 39 with acute COVID-19.

This chain uses TRBV29-1 with TRBJ2-7, with 10 bases aligning to TRBD1. The germline gives CDR1 SQVTM, CDR2 ANQGSEA. J gave up 3 bases and V 4 bases, and 3 bases lay outside the gene matches. CDR3 length: 13 amino acids. DNA of the CDR3: TGCAGCGTTGGGGACAGGGGTGGCTACGAGCAGTACTTC. Translated: CSVGDRGGYEQYF.

V is TRBV7-8 and J is TRBJ1-5, with D unclear. The CDR3 has 16 residues. The germline V and J ends were trimmed by 5 bases and 5 bases, with 19 bases remaining between them. Germline V lookup: CDR1 SGHVS, CDR2 FQNEAQ. CDR3 in DNA: TGTGCCAGCAGCCCGCGAATCGAGGGTCCGGATCAGCCCCAGCATTTT. Residues: CASSPRIEGPDQPQHF.

This clone was detected once. The V and J genes are TRBV6-2 or TRBV6-3 and TRBJ2-5; maybe TRBD2 (5 bases). The V gene lost 6 bases and the J gene lost 4 bases, with 18 bases spanning the gap. The CDR3 consists of 15 residues. Germline V gives CDR1 MNHEY, CDR2 SVGEGT. The CDR3 protein is CASSRPGTEPETQYF. DNA for the CDR3: TGTGCCAGCAGCCGCCCGGGAACAGAGCCAGAGACCCAGTACTTC.

The V and J genes are TRBV11-2 and TRBJ2-1; 8 bases are a match to TRBD1. CDR3 length equals 15 residues. The ends lost 5 bases at V and 6 bases at J; junction bases unmatched: 9. Germline CDR1 SGHAT, CDR2 FQNNGV. The CDR3 nucleotides are TGTGCCAGCAGCGCGCAGGGGGCGGGTACCAATGAGCAGTTCTTC. Its translation: CASSAQGAGTNEQFF.

This clone was seen more than once but under ten times. J is TRBJ1-6 and V is TRBV18, with unresolved D. The germline V and J ends were trimmed by 6 bases and 7 bases, with 13 bases remaining between them. The germline V gene has CDR1 KGHSH and CDR2 LQKENI. CDR3 size: 14 residues. As DNA, the CDR3 is TGTGCCAGCTCGCTCGGGTCGTTCAATTCACCCCTCCACTTT. Its protein is CASSLGSFNSPLHF.

The chain links TRBV5-1 to TRBJ2-3, with a tentative D call TRBD1 (6 bases). The V gene lost 4 bases and the J gene lost 2 bases, with 11 bases spanning the gap. The CDR3 runs 14 residues. Per the germline V gene, CDR1 is SGHRS and CDR2 is YFSETQ. CDR3 amino acids: CASSMGALTDTQYF. CDR3 bases: TGCGCCAGCAGCATGGGGGCCCTCACAGATACGCAGTATTTT.

V usage is TRBV11-2 and J usage is TRBJ1-1; D may be TRBD1 (6 bases). Germline CDR1 is SGHAT and CDR2 is FQNNGV. The V end was cut by 3 bases, the J end by 1 base, with 9 bases between. The CDR3 contains 14 residues. The CDR3 region is CASSLGHSNTEAFF. The CDR3 coding sequence is TGTGCCAGCAGCTTGGGACATTCGAACACTGAAGCTTTCTTT.

The chain joins TRBV27 to TRBJ2-1, with 9 positions matching TRBD2. V shed 6 bases, J shed 5 bases, and the junction held 8 bases outside the gene matches. The CDR3 runs 15 residues. Germline loops: CDR1 MNHEY, CDR2 SMNVEV (reference sequence). Written as DNA, the CDR3 is TGTGCCAGCAGCATCTTAGCGGGAGCCCACAATGAGCAGTTCTTC. Translated: CASSILAGAHNEQFF.

V gene TRBV14 combines with J gene TRBJ2-2, with 8 bases lining up with TRBD1. Germline V gene sequence: CDR1 SGHDN, CDR2 FVKESK. This CDR3 has 16 residues. The V segment lost 5 bases and the J segment 2 bases; nucleotides outside the gene matches: 7. CDR3 loop: CASSSLGTGNTGELFF. CDR3 coding DNA: TGTGCCAGCAGCTCACTTGGGACAGGCAACACCGGGGAGCTGTTTTTT.

The chain links TRBV7-3 to TRBJ2-1; 8 bases fit TRBD2. From germline, CDR1 is SGHTA and CDR2 FQGTGA. The CDR3 consists of 15 residues. Losses at the gene ends were 1 base for V and 5 bases for J; bases not matched to a gene: 4. The CDR3 reads CASSLNPAGDNEQFF. DNA of the CDR3: TGTGCCAGCAGCTTAAATCCAGCGGGGGACAATGAGCAGTTCTTC.

V is TRBV3-1 (or the pseudogene TRBV3-2) and J is TRBJ1-3, with D uncertain. V lost 2 bases and J 5 bases, leaving 13 bases between the germline ends. This CDR3 contains 15 residues. Germline V gives CDR1 LGHDT, CDR2 YNNKEL (reference sequence). As DNA, the CDR3 is TGTGCCAGCAGCCAAATGGGAGCAACCAGAAACACCATATATTTT. Protein: CASSQMGATRNTIYF.

About this clone itself: Distinct nucleotide sequences in the sample also encode this CDR3. The chain recombines TRBV7-3 with TRBJ2-6; D uncertain. The CDR3 extends over 16 amino acids. In germline, CDR1 is SGHTA, CDR2 FQGTGA. The germline V and J ends were trimmed by 1 base and 0 bases, with 7 bases remaining between them. CDR3 coding DNA: TGTGCCAGCAGCTTAAGGCCGGGCTCTGGGGCCAACGTCCTGACTTTC. This codes for CASSLRPGSGANVLTF.

This rearrangement joins TRBV5-4 to TRBJ1-1; 7 bases fit TRBD1. There are 13 residues in the CDR3. Per germline, CDR1 SGHNT and CDR2 YYREEE (reference sequence). Losses at the gene ends were 0 bases for V and 7 bases for J; bases not matched to a gene: 3. The CDR3 region is CASSLEGDSEAFF. CDR3 nucleotides: TGTGCCAGCAGCTTGGAAGGGGACAGTGAAGCTTTCTTT.

This chain joins TRBV4-1 and TRBJ2-7, with 7 bases matching TRBD1. CDR3 length equals 14 residues. Germline CDR1 and CDR2: MGHRA and YSYEKL. J lost 0 bases, V lost 3 bases, and 2 bases had no gene match. The CDR3, as DNA: TGCGCCAGCAGCCATGGACAGGCCTCCTACGAGCAGTACTTC. Translating it yields CASSHGQASYEQYF.

The chain recombines TRBV30 with TRBJ2-1; 11 bases line up with TRBD2. The V gene's germline CDR1 is GTSNPN and CDR2 SVGIG (reference sequence). The CDR3 length is 17 residues. After removal of 1 base from V and 8 bases from J, the junction contained 13 bases not matched to a gene. CDR3 in DNA: TGTGCCTGGAGTGCCCCCCTTGATAGCGGGAGGGCGGATGAGCAGTTCTTC. It translates to CAWSAPLDSGRADEQFF.

This chain links TRBV2 with TRBJ1-1; the D is unclear. Trimming shortened V by 9 bases and J by 3 bases, and 20 bases separated the two germline ends. The CDR3 contains 15 residues. CDR1 and CDR2 (germline): SNHLY, FYNNEI. The DNA for the CDR3 is TGTGCCAGACCCCTCGGCCGAAGGCGGGACACTGAAGCTTTCTTT. It encodes CARPLGRRRDTEAFF.

V usage is TRBV23-1 and J usage is TRBJ2-1, with 15 bases fitting TRBD2. TRBV23-1 is reported as an ORF; its role is uncertain. The CDR3 loop spans 20 amino acids. V was clipped by 0 bases and J by 3 bases; unmatched bases: 9. The CDR3 nucleotides read TGCGCCAGCAGTCAATCAGGACTAGCGGGAGGGCCGACTAACTACAATGAGCAGTTCTTC. Translating gives CASSQSGLAGGPTNYNEQFF.

V is TRBV28 and J is TRBJ1-2; no firm D call. The CDR3 is made up of 12 amino acids. Between the trimmed V and J ends, which lost 6 bases and 5 bases, there was a span of 10 bases. The germline CDR1 and CDR2 sequences are MDHEN and SYDVKM. The CDR3 loop reads CASRNTAYGYTF. CDR3 nucleotide sequence: TGTGCCAGCAGGAACACAGCTTATGGCTACACCTTC.

The chain has TRBV5-1 and TRBJ2-6; a weak D match, TRBD1 (6 bases). Germline-derived CDR1 and CDR2 are SGHRS and YFSETQ. V was clipped by 0 bases and J by 4 bases, with 14 bases between them. The CDR3 runs to 17 residues. The CDR3, as DNA: TGCGCCAGCAGCTTGGGGTTACAGGGTCACGGGGCCAACGTCCTGACTTTC. Translated: CASSLGLQGHGANVLTF.

The genes are TRBV5-1 and TRBJ1-1; a weak D match, TRBD1 (5 bases). V lost 3 bases and J lost 1, with 7 bases in between. CDR3 length: 13 residues. CDR1 is SGHRS and CDR2 is YFSETQ in the germline V gene. Written as DNA, the CDR3 is TGCGCCAGCAGCTCGACAGCGAACACTGAAGCTTTCTTT. Translated: CASSSTANTEAFF.

The V gene is TRBV7-8, the J gene TRBJ1-4; TRBD1 aligns across 7 bases. CDR3 length: 15 residues. Germline CDR1 SGHVS, CDR2 FQNEAQ. The junction had 10 bases not matched to a gene; V was cut back by 5 bases and J by 7 bases. The DNA for the CDR3 is TGTGCCAGCAGCACCCGACAGGGAAGTGGTGAAAAACTGTTTTTT. This translates into CASSTRQGSGEKLFF. Using reference TRBV7-8 and TRBJ1-4 for the parts outside the CDR3, the full variable domain is GAGVSQSPRYKVAKRGQDVALRCDPISGHVSLFWYQQALGQGPEFLTYFQNEAQLDKSGLPSDRFFAERPEGSVSTLKIQRTQQEDSAVYLCASSTRQGSGEKLFFGSGTQLSVL.

The rearrangement links TRBV30 to TRBJ1-6; the D gene is possibly TRBD1 (6 bases). The CDR3 extends over 13 amino acids. V shed 0 bases and J shed 16 bases, with 16 bases lying between them. Germline V gene sequence: CDR1 GTSNPN, CDR2 SVGIG (reference sequence). The CDR3 reads CAWSVLGAQSLHF. The CDR3 bases are TGTGCCTGGAGTGTACTGGGGGCCCAAAGTCTCCACTTT. The full variable domain, rest sourced from reference TRBV30 and TRBJ1-6, is SQTIHQWPATLVQPVGSPLSLECTVEGTSNPNLYWYRQAAGRGLQLLFYSVGIGQISSEVPQNLSASRPQDRQFILSSKKLLLSDSGFYLCAWSVLGAQSLHFGNGTRLTVT.

The chain is built from TRBV7-8 and TRBJ1-1, with 9 positions matching TRBD1. Trimming removed 4 bases from V and 1 base from J; junction bases left unmatched: 4. Germline-derived CDR1 and CDR2 are SGHVS and FQNEAQ. The CDR3 runs to 15 residues. The CDR3 DNA follows: TGTGCCAGCAGCTGGACACAGGGGGCGAACACTGAAGCTTTCTTT. It codes for CASSWTQGANTEAFF.

The chain recombines TRBV7-2 with TRBJ2-1; 8 positions match TRBD1. V lost 5 bases to trimming and J lost 7 bases; unmatched junction nucleotides: 13. Per the germline V gene, CDR1 is SGHTA and CDR2 is FQGNSA. This CDR3 region has 16 residues. The CDR3 DNA is TGTGCCAGCAGCGCGACCGGGACAGGCAGGTTAAATGAGCAGTTCTTC. Its translation is CASSATGTGRLNEQFF.

The V and J genes are TRBV12-2 and TRBJ1-5. TRBV12-2 represents a pseudogene. The CDR3 has 14 residues. CDR3 residues: CASRLGRRNQPQHF. The CDR3 DNA reads TGTGCAAGTCGCTTAGGCCGGCGGAATCAGCCCCAGCATTTT.

Remarks on this clone: The same CDR3 can be traced to other DNA sequences in this sample. The chain employs TRBV12-3 or TRBV12-4 and TRBJ1-5; unclear D gene. The germline V and J ends were trimmed by 3 bases and 1 base, with 4 bases remaining between them. CDR3 length: 13 residues. The chain's CDR3 is CASSLASNQPQHF. The CDR3 DNA reads as TGTGCCAGCAGTTTGGCAAGCAATCAGCCCCAGCATTTT.

The chain couples TRBV4-1 to TRBJ2-7; TRBD1 might be the D (6 bases). In germline, CDR1 is MGHRA, CDR2 YSYEKL. Trimming shortened V by 0 bases and J by 5 bases, and 8 bases separated the two germline ends. This CDR3 spans 13 amino acids. In DNA, the CDR3 is TGCGCCAGCAGCCAAGAAAGGGGGAACGAGCAGTACTTC. It translates to CASSQERGNEQYF.

J is TRBJ2-7 and V is TRBV27; 9 bases agree with TRBD2. Germline V CDR1 and CDR2: MNHEY, SMNVEV (reference sequence). The CDR3 is made up of 19 amino acids. Trimming removed 5 bases from V and 3 bases from J; junction bases left unmatched: 20. Written as DNA, the CDR3 is TGTGCCAGCAGTCGCTACTCCTACCGGGGTAGCGGGAGCAACTACGAGCAGTACTTC. This codes for CASSRYSYRGSGSNYEQYF.

The chain employs TRBV2 and TRBJ1-4, with D possibly being TRBD1 (5 bases). The V end was cut by 1 base, the J end by 2 bases, with 8 bases between. Germline lookup yields CDR1 SNHLY and CDR2 FYNNEI. CDR3 size: 15 residues. Here the CDR3 reads CASSEGQGTNEKLFF. For the CDR3, the DNA is TGTGCCAGCAGTGAAGGTCAGGGCACTAATGAAAAACTGTTTTTT.

This chain's CDR3 is CASSLAEIADSYNEQFF. The DNA of the CDR3 is TGTGCCAGCAGCTTGGCCGAAATAGCGGACTCCTACAATGAGCAGTTCTTC. The chain is built from TRBV5-8 and TRBJ2-1, with D tentatively TRBD2 (6 bases). The length of the CDR3 is 17 residues. V was pared by 0 bases and J by 0 bases, with 13 bases between. The germline gives CDR1 SGHTS, CDR2 YDEGEE.

The J gene is TRBJ1-1, the V gene TRBV16; D is possibly TRBD1 (5 bases). CDR1 KGHSY and CDR2 FQNENV come from the germline V gene. The CDR3 has 13 amino acids. V was clipped by 6 bases and J by 2 bases, with 10 bases between them. CDR3 nucleotides: TGTGCCAGCAGTCCCGACAGTAACACTGAAGCTTTCTTT. It codes for CASSPDSNTEAFF.